These T cell receptor beta chains were read from a single sample in a study of T cell changes during pregnancy in multiple sclerosis. The data were produced by immunoSEQ multiplex PCR, yet TCRdb's version contains in-frame clones alone and is incomplete. The sample records around 35,000 clones, 90% being singletons. The sequencing here drew on CD8+ T cells from peripheral blood mononuclear cells, taken in the first trimester of pregnancy. These receptors were obtained from a female donor with multiple sclerosis, enrolled in a pregnancy study. Both conserved end residues are part of each CDR3. A D gene is named only where the DNA matches it firmly. The size field is filled for only some rows; it gives once, few, many or a size class.

>-|TRBV30|-|TRBJ2-3
CAWNAGRSTDTQYF
TGTGCCTGGAATGCAGGGAGGTCCACAGATACGCAGTATTTT
>-|TRBV20-1|-|TRBJ2-3
CSARLVATQYF
TGCAGTGCTAGACTAGTAGCCACGCAGTATTTT
>-|TRBV7-9|TRBD1|TRBJ2-4
CASSLVRGLRNIQYF
TGTGCCAGCAGCTTAGTAAGGGGGCTCCGAAACATTCAGTACTTC
>-|TRBV4-1|-|TRBJ1-2
CASSQEWGQGYGYTF
TGCGCCAGCAGCCAAGAGTGGGGGCAGGGGTATGGCTACACCTTC
>-|TRBV6-5|TRBD1|TRBJ2-7
CASASSSWTGYEQYF
TGTGCCAGCGCATCCTCCTCGTGGACAGGCTACGAGCAGTACTTC
>-|TRBV4-1|TRBD2|TRBJ2-4
CASSQPTSGREQGIQYF
TGCGCCAGCAGCCAACCGACTAGCGGGAGGGAACAGGGCATTCAGTACTTC
>few|TRBV5-6|-|TRBJ2-1
CASTMGHEQFF
TGTGCCAGCACTATGGGGCACGAGCAGTTCTTC
>-|TRBV9|TRBD2|TRBJ2-5
CASSVRDMPTSGRGETQYF
TGTGCCAGCAGCGTAAGGGACATGCCGACTAGCGGGAGAGGAGAGACCCAGTACTTC
>-|TRBV6-5|TRBD1|TRBJ1-2
CASSPMTGPYGYTF
TGTGCCAGCAGTCCGATGACAGGGCCCTATGGCTACACCTTC
>-|TRBV7-8|-|TRBJ2-3
CASSSLGSGSTDTQYF
TGTGCCAGCAGCTCCCTCGGGAGCGGAAGCACAGATACGCAGTATTTT
>-|TRBV27|TRBD1|TRBJ2-7
CASSRDRGTYEQYF
TGTGCCAGCAGCCGGGACAGGGGCACCTACGAGCAGTACTTC
>-|TRBV28|-|TRBJ1-1
CASTDADFRNTEAFF
TGTGCCAGCACCGACGCGGATTTCAGGAACACTGAAGCTTTCTTT
>many|TRBV27|-|TRBJ2-3
CASSLLGQGGSTDTQYF
TGTGCCAGCAGTTTATTGGGCCAGGGAGGTAGCACAGATACGCAGTATTTT
>-|TRBV7-6|TRBD1|TRBJ2-2
CASSSRTGIPGELFF
TGTGCCAGCAGCTCACGGACAGGGATCCCCGGGGAGCTGTTTTTT
>-|TRBV7-9|-|TRBJ2-3
CASSAERGTDTQYF
TGTGCCAGCAGTGCAGAGAGGGGCACAGATACGCAGTATTTT
>once|TRBV6-6|-|TRBJ2-3
CASSLIPQVLADTQYF
TGTGCCAGCAGTTTAATACCCCAGGTTCTGGCAGATACGCAGTATTTT
>-|TRBV27|TRBD2|TRBJ2-1
CASSSTTSGGDEQFF
TGTGCCAGCAGTTCCACGACTAGCGGGGGGGATGAGCAGTTCTTC
>-|TRBV28|TRBD1|TRBJ1-2
CASSLSPRGRAYGYTF
TGTGCCAGCAGTTTATCCCCCAGGGGGCGCGCCTATGGCTACACCTTC
>-|TRBV21-1|-|TRBJ1-5
CASSTYRGDNQPQHF
TGTGCCAGCAGCACTTACAGGGGGGACAATCAGCCCCAGCATTTT
>-|TRBV2|-|TRBJ2-7
CASSESRGYEQYF
TGTGCCAGCAGTGAAAGCAGGGGTTACGAGCAGTACTTC
>medium-sized|TRBV2|-|TRBJ2-7
CASREGMGEQYF
TGTGCCAGCAGGGAGGGTATGGGCGAGCAGTACTTC
>-|TRBV10-3|-|TRBJ1-2
CAISESEAPLNYGYTF
TGTGCCATCAGTGAGTCGGAAGCTCCACTAAACTATGGCTACACCTTC
>-|TRBV6-5|TRBD1|TRBJ1-5
CASRNRGRDQPQHF
TGTGCCAGCAGAAACAGGGGGCGAGATCAGCCCCAGCATTTT
>-|TRBV19|-|TRBJ2-7
CASSIGATYEQYF
TGTGCCAGTAGCATAGGGGCTACGTACGAGCAGTACTTC
>once|TRBV11-2|-|TRBJ2-1
CASSRENNEQFF
TGTGCCAGCAGCCGGGAAAACAATGAGCAGTTCTTC
>-|TRBV5-4|-|TRBJ2-6
CASSSHRELGGANVLTF
TGTGCCAGCAGCTCCCACAGGGAACTTGGTGGGGCCAACGTCCTGACTTTC
>-|TRBV7-7|-|TRBJ2-7
CASSLERGTNLLSSYEQYF
TGTGCTAGCAGCTTAGAAAGGGGGACTAATCTCCTTAGCTCCTACGAGCAGTACTTC
>-|TRBV29-1|TRBD2|TRBJ2-3
CSVPAGTSGILAETQYF
TGCAGCGTTCCCGCAGGGACTAGCGGGATTCTGGCGGAAACGCAGTATTTT
>-|TRBV7-2|TRBD2|TRBJ2-3
CASARSVWRGSSTDTQYF
TGTGCCAGCGCCCGATCCGTTTGGCGGGGGTCCAGCACAGATACGCAGTATTTT
>-|TRBV7-9|-|TRBJ2-1
CASSLGWGLYNEQFF
TGTGCCAGCAGCTTAGGGTGGGGCCTATACAATGAGCAGTTCTTC
>-|TRBV6-1|-|TRBJ2-7
CASSDLVGEPSYEQYF
TGTGCCAGCAGTGATTTGGTGGGAGAGCCCTCCTACGAGCAGTACTTC
>-|TRBV28|TRBD2|TRBJ2-1
CASSLFGLAGVSNEQFF
TGTGCCAGCAGTTTATTTGGGCTAGCGGGAGTATCCAATGAGCAGTTCTTC
>-|TRBV10-3|-|TRBJ1-1
CAISARTESEAFF
TGTGCCATCAGTGCCCGGACAGAGTCTGAAGCTTTCTTT
>-|TRBV27|-|TRBJ2-5
CASSLAGSLPLGTQYF
TGTGCCAGCAGTTTAGCGGGTAGCCTCCCTCTTGGGACCCAGTACTTC
>once|TRBV19|TRBD2|TRBJ2-3
CASSILAGVPDTQYF
TGTGCCAGTAGTATACTAGCGGGAGTGCCAGATACGCAGTATTTT
>-|TRBV19|-|TRBJ1-1
CASSISGDTEAFF
TGTGCCAGTAGTATATCAGGGGACACTGAAGCTTTCTTT
>-|TRBV28|TRBD1|TRBJ1-4
CASTGTGGREKLFF
TGTGCCAGCACTGGGACAGGGGGAAGGGAAAAACTGTTTTTT
>many|TRBV29-1|TRBD2|TRBJ2-2
CSVRTSGSDTGELFF
TGCAGCGTTCGGACTAGCGGGAGCGACACCGGGGAGCTGTTTTTT
>-|TRBV5-1|-|TRBJ2-1
CASSLPSYNEQFF
TGCGCCAGCAGCTTGCCCAGCTACAATGAGCAGTTCTTC
>-|TRBV27|-|TRBJ2-1
CASSLYFRGQGNNEQFF
TGTGCCAGCAGTTTATATTTTAGAGGGCAGGGGAACAATGAGCAGTTCTTC
>-|TRBV7-3|TRBD2|TRBJ2-3
CASSPGLAGGLSTDTQYF
TGTGCCAGCAGCCCAGGACTAGCGGGAGGTCTGAGCACAGATACGCAGTATTTT
>-|TRBV28|-|TRBJ2-7
CARPGERSYEQYF
TGTGCCAGGCCCGGTGAGCGCTCCTACGAGCAGTACTTC
>-|TRBV2|TRBD1|TRBJ2-5
CASIGGRETQYF
TGTGCCAGCATAGGGGGCAGGGAGACCCAGTACTTC
>-|TRBV30|-|TRBJ2-3
CAWSLPGSTDTQYF
TGTGCCTGGAGCCTACCGGGAAGCACAGATACGCAGTATTTT
>-|TRBV19|-|TRBJ2-1
CASSLIGNGYNEQFF
TGTGCCAGCTCATTAATTGGTAACGGTTACAATGAGCAGTTCTTC
>-|TRBV13|TRBD2|TRBJ2-3
CASSLYMAGGTDTQYF
TGTGCCAGCAGCTTATATATGGCGGGAGGTACAGATACGCAGTATTTT
>-|TRBV5-6|-|TRBJ2-7
CASSLEWSSDDEQYF
TGTGCCAGCAGCTTGGAATGGTCTAGCGATGACGAGCAGTACTTC
>-|TRBV6-5|TRBD2|TRBJ2-7
CASSYSSGRREQYF
TGTGCCAGCAGTTACTCGAGCGGGAGGCGCGAGCAGTACTTC
>once|TRBV6-1|TRBD2|TRBJ2-7
CASSGLAPGEQYF
TGTGCCAGCAGTGGACTAGCCCCTGGCGAGCAGTACTTC
>-|TRBV28|TRBD1|TRBJ1-5
CASSQMGTVSNQPQHF
TGTGCCAGCAGTCAAATGGGGACAGTCAGCAATCAGCCCCAGCATTTT
>-|TRBV2|TRBD2|TRBJ2-1
CASLLAASYNEQFF
TGTGCCAGCCTACTAGCGGCCTCCTACAATGAGCAGTTCTTC
>once|TRBV28|-|TRBJ2-7
CASNVQPGSYEQYF
TGTGCCAGCAACGTTCAGCCAGGCTCCTACGAGCAGTACTTC
>-|TRBV30|-|TRBJ2-7
CAWSKTTGLHPYEQYF
TGTGCCTGGAGTAAAACAACGGGACTCCACCCCTACGAGCAGTACTTC
>few|TRBV2|TRBD2|TRBJ2-1
CASGLAGGNNEQFF
TGTGCCAGCGGACTAGCGGGAGGGAACAATGAGCAGTTCTTC
>-|TRBV27|TRBD2|TRBJ2-5
CASSLWTSGTETQYF
TGTGCCAGCAGTTTATGGACTAGCGGGACAGAGACCCAGTACTTC
>once|TRBV10-3|-|TRBJ2-7
CAISDAGASSYEQYF
TGTGCCATCAGTGACGCAGGGGCCAGCTCCTACGAGCAGTACTTC
>-|TRBV4-3|-|TRBJ2-7
CASSQDRNEQYF
TGCGCCAGCAGCCAAGATAGAAACGAGCAGTACTTC
>-|TRBV15|TRBD1|TRBJ2-1
CATSGRQGYNEQFF
TGTGCCACCAGCGGGAGACAGGGGTACAATGAGCAGTTCTTC